This paragraph covers one T cell receptor (beta chain) sequence. No antigen is known for it. The record has no base qualities; no much larger clone is one base away. The library was built by means of the immunoSEQ multiplex PCR assay. For the multiplex PCR, a mixture combining 60 forward primers for TCR Vbeta segments and 13 reverse primers for TCR Jbeta segments was used. Amplification of the CDR3 region of rearranged TCR beta genes was performed with a multiplex PCR assay on genomic DNA. On the Illumina HiSeq System, the amplified TCR beta libraries were sequenced as 87-base-pair reads. As for how the authors treated the data: Across the 700 or so repertoires, a later analysis counted some 81 million unique TCR beta chains, roughly 11 million of which were shared by at least two donors. Raw reads were error-corrected and collapsed into unique sequences with a nearest-neighbor algorithm that merged closely related sequences to remove PCR and sequencing errors. CDR3 sequences were aligned to IMGT reference sequences to assign V, D and J gene segments. For a sequence to be retained, at least a six-nucleotide match to both a V gene segment and a J gene segment was required. Rearrangements were called productive when the CDR3 lacked stop codons and stayed in frame with V and J; all others were non-productive. CDR3 was defined by IMGT convention, running from the second conserved V-encoded cysteine to the conserved J-encoded phenylalanine. In an earlier analysis of 587 of the donors, sequences lacking an unambiguous match to a single V gene segment were excluded. An earlier analysis of 587 of the donors classified V segments as functional when productive rearrangements were above 56.7% and as segregating when the standard deviation between donors was above 5%. A statistical classification framework was developed to diagnose cytomegalovirus status using the catalog of TCR beta chain sequences. In a later analysis, V and J genes were assigned by comparing TCR nucleotide sequences against IMGT/GENE-DB human TR gene sequences. A later analysis assigned CDR3 sequences and most-parsimonious VDJ recombination scenarios with the TCRdist pipeline. In a later analysis, every TCR beta chain was defined by the combination of its CDR3 amino acid sequence and its V-gene family, and reads without a unique V-gene family were dropped. As a way to deal with suspected cross-contamination and a sequencing artifact, a later analysis dropped more than 500 nucleotide sequences that were highly shared and had low generation probability. A later analysis calculated a clonal expansion index for each public chain from normalized within-repertoire ranks of inferred template counts. Generation probabilities in a later analysis came from a VDJ recombination model fitted to out-of-frame rearrangements, and those results were checked against IGoR. In a later analysis, TCR-TCR, TCR-HLA and TCR-CMV co-occurrence was scored with hypergeometric tests, and a repertoire-size bias correction was applied to TCR pairs. A later analysis estimated false discovery rates by permuting HLA or CMV assignments 20 times. In a later analysis, co-occurring TCRs were grouped using DBSCAN, and TCRdist sequence similarity was added for clustering within HLA-allele-positive subsets. Repertoires with fewer than 30,000 or more than 120,000 public chains were left out of co-occurrence clustering, as were five repertoires with anomalous nucleotide sharing. The clones in this table, taken by TCRdb from immuneACCESS, are in-frame only. Not every clone is retained; where verified, under half of the shortfall comes from an unresolved V gene, and the cause of the rest is unknown. V, J and clone size are taken as reported in that table, and D and trimming were inferred from the DNA itself. This sample has 100,000 to 150,000 clones in its table, and around two thirds of those were observed once. The top ten clonotypes cover approximately 4.3% of the sample.

These data originate in a study of cytomegalovirus exposure and HLA in healthy donors (TCRdb year 2017). About the investigation overall: In an earlier analysis of about 560 of the donors, 250 to 350 Gb of sequence data and 100 million or so unique TCR beta sequences from 150 million to 200 million T cells were reported. An early release covering roughly 600 HLA-typed donors comprised approximately 290 gigabases of sequencing data and around 85 million unique TCR sequences. Among the roughly 400 genotyped donors, approximately 77% belonged to the genetic ancestry cluster associated with self-reported Caucasian donors. The study aimed to test whether cataloging public T cell receptors could reveal signatures of past pathogen exposure. The study profiled the T cell repertoires of hundreds of subjects by immunosequencing and related them to cytomegalovirus serostatus. A separate validation cohort of 100 to 150 different subjects was used in addition to the approximately 700-subject first cohort. High-throughput TCR immunosequencing, statistical association of individual TCRs with disease status, and machine learning were combined to predict cytomegalovirus infection status. A later analysis re-analyzed previously published TCR beta repertoires from approximately 700 donors and added high-resolution HLA genotyping to study TCR occurrence patterns. Rather than using new phenotypic data, the later analysis identified candidate immune exposures from TCR beta sequences and from how often those sequences occurred across donors. In an earlier analysis of about 590 of the donors, high-throughput TCR beta sequencing was used to judge whether each TCR beta V gene segment behaved as functional or pseudogenic. Donor age, sex, ethnicity and CMV serostatus were collected together with the repertoire data. A later genetic analysis used genome-wide SNP genotypes for about 60% of the roughly 700 donors, treating that subset as a discovery cohort. Every discovery cohort repertoire had been produced on one sequencing platform. HLA typing included class I and class II loci at four-digit resolution. The number of typed donors differed by locus: about 620-640 for A, B, C, DRB1 and DQB1; about 520 for DQA1; 606 for DPA1; and about 450 for DPB1. A few DR-DQ haplotypes were handled as single units for association and clustering because linkage in the cohort was strong. On average, roughly 240,000 unique TCR beta nucleotide sequences were sequenced per donor among 350 to 400 genotyped donors of the cohort, with roughly 18% of those sequences being non-productive.

The CDR3 starts with the cysteine, ends with the phenylalanine, and has 17 residues. The kept DNA is CDR3 alone, 51 bases in frame from the first base. The germline V gene sets CDR1 to KGHSH and CDR2 to LQKENI. The V and J ends are trimmed by 6 bases and 3 bases, leaving 22 bases between them. Overall study results and their limits: When HLA alleles, especially DR and DQ, strongly co-occurred, attributing TCR associations to individual alleles was difficult. Presence/absence analyses assumed roughly uniform sequencing depth across donors, an assumption that may not hold. Because some donors lacked HLA typing at each locus, the association tests relied only on the typed subset. Three of the identified cytomegalovirus-associated TCR beta chains were confirmed in vitro to be specific for cytomegalovirus antigens. A further reported finding was that TCR beta sequences accurately predicted the HLA-A and HLA-B alleles for most subjects in the first cohort. Seventeen rarely observed V segments, including chromosome 9 orphons, were excluded from the earlier analysis of a few hundred of the donors because counts were too low. An earlier analysis of approximately 540 of the donors showed that most TCR beta V segments appeared in productive rearrangements either about 90% or about 30% of the time, which broadly matched IMGT annotations. Linkage disequilibrium might explain the correlated functional status among segregating V segments, but an unknown experimental factor could not be ruled out. Most TCR sequences were seen in very few donors, while some public TCRs were found in many individuals. A later analysis associated 15,000 to 20,000 TCR beta sequences with specific HLA alleles at a false discovery rate of 0.05. The 87-base-pair reads could not distinguish some IMGT-functional V segments, including TRBV6-2 and TRBV6-3, so those segments were excluded. In this cohort, only TCR beta chains were sequenced, and detectable features were limited by the absence of alpha or paired-chain data. Compared with equally common non-associated chains, HLA-associated TCR beta chains in a later analysis were more clonally expanded and had lower generation probabilities. A cluster of highly shared sequence variants was judged likely to be a technical artifact of the sequencing pipeline. A later analysis found that TCR association rates varied across HLA loci, with DRB1 alleles showing the most associated TCRs and HLA-C alleles the fewest. For the cohort, immune exposure information was limited to CMV serostatus. In a later genetic analysis, fewer N-insertions in productive TCRs were reported among donors in an Asian-associated ancestry cluster than the roughly 700-donor mean. The study gave a list of 150 to 200 TCR beta chains associated with cytomegalovirus. In a later genetic analysis, a missense DCLRE1C variant was associated with V-gene and J-gene trimming of TCR beta chains, and the association was replicated in an independent cohort. According to the authors, the approach could potentially be generalized to other disease states and immunological phenotypes. In both the original and validation cohorts, the classifier was reported to diagnose cytomegalovirus status with high specificity and sensitivity. In a later analysis, most CMV-associated TCR beta chains were found to appear HLA-restricted, with HLA associations seemingly driven largely by CMV exposure. A later analysis reported that several top co-occurrence clusters appeared linked to parvovirus B19, influenza, CMV and Epstein-Barr virus.

In total, approximately 690 healthy bone marrow donors made up the cohort. All cohort members were sampled while nominally healthy, although unrecorded immune exposures were likely present. The donor was CMV seropositive and belonged to the group of 250 to 300 seropositive cohort members. Every donor gave a peripheral blood sample, and the peripheral blood mononuclear cells from that sample were used for TCR beta sequencing. The Qiagen DNeasy Blood Extraction Kit was used to extract genomic DNA from the blood cell samples. The rearrangement combines TRBV18 with TRBJ2-3; TRBD2 could be the D gene, as 5 bases match. The specimen sequenced was PBMCs. The clonotype originates from a man in his fifties or sixties in good health and CMV-seropositive. The CDR3 corresponds to CASSPSAWGDGTDTQYF. The DNA is TGTGCCAGCTCGCCCAGTGCCTGGGGAGACGGAACAGATACGCAGTATTTT.